This T cell receptor (beta chain) was sequenced in a study of T cell clones after liver transplantation. Study in general: As an antigen-independent comparator, third-party-reactive TCRbeta sequences came from pre-transplant mixed lymphocyte reactions. Draws occurred before transplant, before withdrawal, and after complete or failed withdrawal. Regarding the study as a whole: Post-transplant time points were not standardized, so conclusions are preliminary. Low donor cell numbers restricted donor-reactive repertoire measurement in a couple of subjects.

In germline, CDR1 is SGHRS, CDR2 YFSETQ. The CDR3 has 15 residues. Deletions cut 5 bases from V and 6 bases from J, with 19 bases between. For this clone: Its antigen is currently unknown.

Sequencing used immunoSEQ multiplex PCR; TCRdb keeps in-frame clones, though not all of them. The sample includes 55,000 to 70,000 clones, around 92% of them seen just once. The TCR originated in a human patient who received a liver transplant. The graft donor may be the source of some T cells. The sample here was CD4+ T cells from blood, taken 25 months after liver transplant. The chain has TRBV5-1 and TRBJ2-3; D call uncertain. The CDR3 here is CASRLAVNKVDTQYF. In nucleotides, the CDR3 is TGCGCCAGCAGACTGGCGGTGAATAAGGTTGATACGCAGTATTTT. The full variable domain, in which reference TRBV5-1 and TRBJ2-3 provide the parts outside the CDR3, is KAGVTQTPRYLIKTRGQQVTLSCSPISGHRSVSWYQQTPGQGLQFLFEYFSETQRNKGNFPGRFSGRQFSNSRSEMNVSTLELGDSALYLCASRLAVNKVDTQYFGPGTRLTVL.